One and the same sample provided the 23 T cell receptor beta chains below, sequenced in a study of post-analysis software for immune sequencing data. Carried by the TCR beta cDNA libraries were unique molecular identifiers. One entry per CDR3 protein results from TCRdb running MiXCR on the PCR reads. The sample has about 800,000 distinct CDR3 sequences, about 32% seen once. General study results and limits: There were five TRBV segments more frequent in patients than controls, and TRBV5-6, TRBV5-1 and TRBV20-1 were among them.

No antigen has been identified for these receptors. Sequenced input: blood. These receptors were obtained from a girl aged 5-17 years with multiple sclerosis.

There are many counts of this clonotype. CDR3 DNA: TGTGCCAGCAGCACGGGACAGGGGAGCTACAATGAGCAGTTCTTC. Its translation is CASSTGQGSYNEQFF. The chain recombines TRBV6-1 with TRBJ2-1; 10 positions match TRBD1. Looked up from germline, CDR1 is MNHNS and CDR2 is SASEGT. The CDR3 contains 15 residues. Unmatched junction bases numbered 5, after V lost 6 bases and J lost 3 bases.

This chain joins TRBV20-1 and TRBJ2-1; 10 bases align to TRBD2. The CDR3 extends over 15 amino acids. Trimming removed 0 bases from V and 7 bases from J; junction bases left unmatched: 6. Germline-derived CDR1 and CDR2 are DFQATT and SNEGSKA (reference sequence). CDR3 loop: CSARDLAGGENEQFF. In DNA, the CDR3 is TGCAGTGCTAGAGACTTAGCGGGAGGTGAGAATGAGCAGTTCTTC.

This clonotype was seen more than once but under ten times. The genes are TRBV3-1 and TRBJ2-1; no definite D call. The CDR3 runs 15 residues. From germline, CDR1 is LGHDT and CDR2 YNNKEL (reference sequence). Trimming left V 0 bases short and J 9 bases short, with 15 bases between. As DNA, the CDR3 is TGTGCCAGCAGCCAAGATCTGGGTAGTTCCGCTGAGCAGTTCTTC. Protein sequence: CASSQDLGSSAEQFF.

The chain has TRBV7-9 and TRBJ2-1; D gene uncertain. This CDR3 comprises 16 residues. With 5 bases removed from V and 3 bases from J, the gap between germline ends came to 17 bases. Germline values: CDR1 SEHNR, CDR2 FQNEAQ (reference sequence). In nucleotides, the CDR3 is TGTGCCAGCAGCCAACCGGGCGGTCCGGGCTACAATGAGCAGTTCTTC. Translated: CASSQPGGPGYNEQFF.

This clonotype came up a few times. This chain joins TRBV5-4 and TRBJ2-1, with D possibly being TRBD1 or TRBD2 (5 bases each). The V gene lost 4 bases and the J gene lost 10 bases, with 15 bases spanning the gap. This CDR3 comprises 13 residues. From germline, CDR1 is SGHNT and CDR2 YYREEE (reference sequence). The CDR3 reads CASSPGHREEQFF. In DNA form, the CDR3 reads TGTGCCAGCAGCCCAGGACATAGGGAGGAGCAGTTCTTC. Variable domain in full (rest from reference TRBV5-4 and TRBJ2-1): ETGVTQSPTHLIKTRGQQVTLRCSSQSGHNTVSWYQQALGQGPQFIFQYYREEENGRGNFPPRFSGLQFPNYSSELNVNALELDDSALYLCASSPGHREEQFFGPGTRLTVL.

V and J are TRBV12-3 or TRBV12-4 and TRBJ2-7, with 9 bases lining up with TRBD1. The CDR3 spans 15 residues. Unmatched junction bases numbered 6, after V lost 6 bases and J lost 0 bases. In DNA, the CDR3 is TGTGCCAGCAGAACGGACAGGGGACACTCCTACGAGCAGTACTTC. This gives the protein CASRTDRGHSYEQYF.

This clonotype occurred a few times. CDR3 coding DNA: TGCAGTGCCCCCGGGACAGGGCTATTCTCCTACGAGCAGTACTTC. Its translation: CSAPGTGLFSYEQYF. The chain employs TRBV20-1 and TRBJ2-7; 9 bases line up with TRBD1. There are 15 residues in the CDR3. With 6 bases clipped from V and 0 bases from J, the junction kept 9 bases outside the gene matches. CDR1 DFQATT and CDR2 SNEGSKA come from the germline V gene (reference sequence).

The chain has TRBV5-1 and TRBJ2-7; 9 bases map to TRBD1. The CDR3 totals 16 residues. CDR1 is SGHRS, CDR2 YFSETQ, per germline. After removal of 1 base from V and 4 bases from J, the junction contained 9 bases not matched to a gene. The CDR3 protein is CASSLFGTGLRYEQYF. The DNA of the CDR3 is TGCGCCAGCAGCTTGTTCGGGACAGGGCTTCGGTACGAGCAGTACTTC.

The chain recombines TRBV12-3 or TRBV12-4 with TRBJ1-4; a weak D match, TRBD1 (5 bases). The ends were cut back, 8 bases at V and 4 bases at J, with 17 bases in the middle. The CDR3 is made up of 15 amino acids. The CDR3 reads CASLSSWRGNEKLFF. For the CDR3, the DNA is TGTGCCAGCCTCAGCAGTTGGAGGGGTAATGAAAAACTGTTTTTT.

The genes are TRBV5-1 and TRBJ2-3, with 9 bases fitting TRBD2. Germline CDR1 reads SGHRS; CDR2 reads YFSETQ. With 2 bases clipped from V and 0 bases from J, the junction kept 4 bases outside the gene matches. CDR3 length: 16 amino acids. The CDR3, as DNA: TGCGCCAGCAGCTTTATGCGGGGGGGAAGCACAGATACGCAGTATTTT. Its translation: CASSFMRGGSTDTQYF.

In this sample, this clonotype turned up a few times. This chain joins TRBV6-1 and TRBJ2-3; 12 nucleotides align to TRBD2. V was clipped by 6 bases and J by 0 bases; unmatched bases: 7. The CDR3 is made up of 17 amino acids. Germline lookup yields CDR1 MNHNS and CDR2 SASEGT. This chain's CDR3 is CASRRLAGVSSTDTQYF. CDR3 in DNA: TGTGCCAGCAGACGACTAGCGGGGGTCTCTAGCACAGATACGCAGTATTTT.

The gene calls are TRBV12-3 or TRBV12-4 and TRBJ2-7; TRBD2 is a possible D gene (7 bases). The V gene lost 5 bases and the J gene lost 5 bases, with 19 bases spanning the gap. This CDR3 has 15 residues. The CDR3 loop is CASSGGLGGGDEQYF. The CDR3 nucleotides read TGTGCCAGCAGTGGGGGTCTTGGGGGGGGCGACGAGCAGTACTTC.

The chain recombines TRBV20-1 with TRBJ2-7; no clear D. V was pared by 6 bases and J by 2 bases, with 11 bases between. From germline, CDR1 is DFQATT and CDR2 SNEGSKA (reference sequence). The CDR3 is 12 residues long. Here the CDR3 reads CSASTFAYEQYF. CDR3 in DNA: TGCAGTGCCAGCACCTTTGCCTACGAGCAGTACTTC.

This chain uses TRBV6-5 with TRBJ1-2; 7 nucleotides match TRBD1. The CDR3 extends over 14 amino acids. In germline, CDR1 is MNHEY, CDR2 SVGAGI. Unmatched junction bases numbered 11, after V lost 5 bases and J lost 8 bases. For the CDR3, the DNA is TGTGCCAGCAGTGGGCAAGGGGGCAGGGCCGGCTACACCTTC. Protein product: CASSGQGGRAGYTF.

The gene calls are TRBV29-1 and TRBJ1-1; D not resolved. CDR3 length: 14 amino acids. From germline, CDR1 is SQVTM and CDR2 ANQGSEA. Trimming removed 2 bases from V and 2 bases from J, with 12 bases in between. DNA for the CDR3: TGCAGCGTTGAACCGGCGCCAGCCAACACTGAAGCTTTCTTT. Translated: CSVEPAPANTEAFF.

This chain links TRBV20-1 with TRBJ1-2; D is perhaps TRBD1 (5 bases). From germline, CDR1 is DFQATT and CDR2 SNEGSKA (reference sequence). This CDR3 contains 12 residues. Trimming cost V 7 bases and J 9 bases, with 18 bases left between them. The CDR3 region is CSGGSGFVRYTF. DNA of the CDR3: TGCAGTGGCGGATCAGGGTTTGTCCGCTACACCTTC.

This rearrangement joins TRBV25-1 to TRBJ2-5; 9 bases match TRBD1. The CDR3 contains 15 residues. Germline V lookup: CDR1 MGHDK, CDR2 SYGVNS. V lost 7 bases, J lost 5 bases, and 11 bases stayed unmatched. CDR3 nucleotides: TGTGCCAGCAAAAACTGGACAGGGGTAGGGGAGACCCAGTACTTC. Translated, it gives CASKNWTGVGETQYF.

This clonotype has more than one count but fewer than ten. This chain joins TRBV29-1 and TRBJ2-7, with 9 bases matching TRBD1. This CDR3 region has 12 residues. V trimming: 6 bases; J trimming: 5 bases; junction bases outside the gene matches: 5. Germline CDR1 and CDR2: SQVTM and ANQGSEA. The CDR3 region has the DNA TGCAGCGTGGGACGGACAGGGGACGAGCAGTACTTC. It codes for CSVGRTGDEQYF.

This clonotype was seen many times. V usage is TRBV7-8 and J usage is TRBJ2-5, with 11 bases matching TRBD2. The CDR3 runs to 16 residues. Germline V CDR1 and CDR2: SGHVS, FQNEAQ. The V and J ends lost 1 base and 11 bases, in that order; junction bases with no gene match: 12. Here the CDR3 reads CASSLGTASGRNTQYF. CDR3 in DNA: TGTGCCAGCAGCTTAGGGACGGCTAGCGGGAGGAATACGCAGTACTTC.

As for this clonotype: A much larger clone is a single base away; this may be a read error. The chain employs TRBV29-1 and TRBJ2-7; TRBD2 aligns across 10 bases. Trimming cost V 5 bases and J 3 bases; bases outside gene matches: 7. The CDR3 is made up of 14 amino acids. CDR1 is SQVTM and CDR2 is ANQGSEA in the germline V gene. The CDR3 sequence is CSVTRASGSYEQYF. Here the CDR3 DNA reads TGCAGCGTTACCAGGGCTAGCGGGAGCTACGAGCAGTACTTC.

The rearrangement uses TRBV18 and TRBJ2-3, with D possibly called TRBD1 or TRBD2 (6 bases each). The CDR3 totals 15 residues. Germline lookup yields CDR1 KGHSH and CDR2 LQKENI. V was trimmed by 3 bases and J by 2 bases, leaving 12 bases between them. Written as DNA, the CDR3 is TGTGCCAGCTCACCGTTCGGGGGCAACACAGATACGCAGTATTTT. Its translation: CASSPFGGNTDTQYF.

V usage is TRBV20-1 and J usage is TRBJ2-1; no reliable D call. The V and J ends lost 6 bases and 5 bases respectively, with 8 bases between them. Germline lookup yields CDR1 DFQATT and CDR2 SNEGSKA (reference sequence). The CDR3 is 11 residues long. The CDR3 DNA is TGCAGTGCCGTCAAAAACAATGAGCAGTTCTTC. Its translation: CSAVKNNEQFF.

This clonotype showed up just a few times. The chain uses TRBV7-6 and TRBJ2-1; unclear D gene. Germline V gene data show CDR1 as SGHVS and CDR2 as FNYEAQ. Trimming took off 3 bases at V and 0 bases at J, with 15 bases between the two ends. The length of the CDR3 is 17 residues. CDR3 loop: CASSFVGGGSSYNEQFF. CDR3 nucleotides: TGTGCCAGCAGCTTTGTGGGTGGCGGCAGCTCCTACAATGAGCAGTTCTTC. Complete variable domain (other parts from reference TRBV7-6 and TRBJ2-1): GAGVSQSPRYKVTKRGQDVALRCDPISGHVSLYWYRQALGQGPEFLTYFNYEAQQDKSGLPNDRFSAERPEGSISTLTIQRTEQRDSAMYRCASSFVGGGSSYNEQFFGPGTRLTVL.